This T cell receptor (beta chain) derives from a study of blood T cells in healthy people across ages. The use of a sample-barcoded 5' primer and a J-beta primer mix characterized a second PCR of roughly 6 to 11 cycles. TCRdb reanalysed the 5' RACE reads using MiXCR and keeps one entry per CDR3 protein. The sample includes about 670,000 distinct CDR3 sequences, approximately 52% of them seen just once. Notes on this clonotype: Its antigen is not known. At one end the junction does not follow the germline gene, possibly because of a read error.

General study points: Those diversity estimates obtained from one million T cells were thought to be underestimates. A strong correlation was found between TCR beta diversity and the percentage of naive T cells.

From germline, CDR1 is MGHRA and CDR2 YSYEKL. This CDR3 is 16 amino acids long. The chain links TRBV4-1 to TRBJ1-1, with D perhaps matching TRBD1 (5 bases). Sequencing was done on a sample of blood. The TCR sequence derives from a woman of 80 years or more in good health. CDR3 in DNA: TGCGCCAGCGGCCAAGATAGTACGACAGTGAACACTGAAGCTTTCTTT. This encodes CASGQDSTTVNTEAFF.